The T cell receptor (beta chain) described here comes from a study of PD-1 blockade in classical Hodgkin lymphoma (dated by TCRdb to about 2020). With regard to the full study: Nivolumab dosing was 3 mg/kg intravenously every 2 weeks, continuing until either disease progression or unacceptable toxicity. A peripheral blood immune signature of response to PD-1 blockade in classical Hodgkin lymphoma was defined using TCR beta sequencing and CyTOF. Results and caveats for the whole study, not just this receptor: CD4+ but not CD8+ TCR diversity rose significantly by C4D1 (p=0.0027 vs p=0.16), most apparent in complete responders (p=0.02). The study was limited to a single clinical trial cohort, and causes of repertoire differences, possibly disease activity or prior therapy, remained undefined. Trial patients with a complete response had baseline diversity similar to that of newly diagnosed patients, while partial responders and progressors had significantly lower diversity. Baseline TCR diversity was reported as lower in newly diagnosed patients than in healthy donors, and lower still in relapsed/refractory patients. Patients starting nivolumab less than 1 year after ASCT had lower diversity and were excluded from later analyses to avoid confounding by immune reconstitution.

Concerning this clone itself: Its antigen has not been determined. Nothing much larger sits one base from this clone, and base qualities are not available.

The CDR3 holds 12 amino acids from the cysteine to the phenylalanine. Only the CDR3 DNA stays, 36 bases, in frame from base 1. The germline V gene sets CDR1 to SGHAT and CDR2 to FQNNGV. V and J are trimmed by 3 bases and 10 bases, and the gene matches miss 2 bases of the junction. The time point label on this specimen signifies: cycle 4 day 1 (C4D1), after five to seven weeks of nivolumab. Relapse after autologous stem cell transplantation had occurred in all trial patients, and cohorts A, B and C were distinguished by prior brentuximab vedotin exposure. The trial cohort was composed of over 50 patients with relapsed/refractory classical Hodgkin lymphoma, for whom complete response, partial response or progressive disease was recorded as best overall response. Trial patients were treated with single-agent nivolumab in the multi-cohort phase II CheckMate 205 trial. An independent review committee assessed best overall response using the 2007 International Working Group response criteria. Trial PBMCs were obtained immediately prior to nivolumab initiation (C1D1) and on therapy at cycle 2 day 1 and cycle 4 day 1. Peripheral blood was collected in 8 mL Vacutainer Cell Preparation Tubes, from which PBMCs were isolated by centrifugation and then cryopreserved.

The Qiagen DNeasy kit was used to extract genomic DNA both from unsorted PBMCs and from the negatively selected CD4+ and CD8+ fractions. TCR beta CDR3 regions were subjected to amplification by immunoSEQ multiplex PCR with primers that anneal to V and J segments. Amplification bias was minimized using a synthetic immune receptor repertoire, and residual bias was removed computationally after sequencing. The published analysis was carried out like this. Repertoire diversity was quantified as the Shannon entropy index using custom Python scripts. Unsorted, CD4+ and CD8+ repertoires were analyzed separately, except for combined analyses in which CD4+ and CD8+ sequences were merged in silico. Clonal expansion was defined as at least a 2-fold frequency increase after treatment relative to C1D1, with a pseudocount of 0.5 for undetected baseline clones. Clones with 0 or 1 copy at C1D1 were classified as singleton clones, and clones with 2 or more copies were classified as non-singleton clones. Clones expanded in unsorted samples were annotated as CD4+, CD8+ or unknown by matching protein sequences in sorted samples from the same patient. Wilcoxon tests on paired samples were used to test changes in diversity from C1D1 to C4D1. Not all clones reach the TCRdb copy of this immuneACCESS table, which keeps in-frame sequences only. Checked studies attribute under half of the gap to unresolved V genes and leave the rest unexplained. That table furnishes V, J and clone size, whereas the DNA furnished D and trimming. The sample yields about 30,000 clones; 81% were counted once. The ten largest clones take up approximately 18% of the sample.

The V gene is TRBV11-2 and the J gene is TRBJ1-1; TRBD1 lines up with 10 middle nucleotides. The sample was peripheral blood mononuclear cells (PBMCs), taken before the fourth cycle of nivolumab. This receptor was identified in a human donor with classical Hodgkin lymphoma. Read as DNA, the sequence is TGTGCCAGCAGCTTGGGACAGGGGAGAGCTTTCTTT. This sequence encodes CASSLGQGRAFF.